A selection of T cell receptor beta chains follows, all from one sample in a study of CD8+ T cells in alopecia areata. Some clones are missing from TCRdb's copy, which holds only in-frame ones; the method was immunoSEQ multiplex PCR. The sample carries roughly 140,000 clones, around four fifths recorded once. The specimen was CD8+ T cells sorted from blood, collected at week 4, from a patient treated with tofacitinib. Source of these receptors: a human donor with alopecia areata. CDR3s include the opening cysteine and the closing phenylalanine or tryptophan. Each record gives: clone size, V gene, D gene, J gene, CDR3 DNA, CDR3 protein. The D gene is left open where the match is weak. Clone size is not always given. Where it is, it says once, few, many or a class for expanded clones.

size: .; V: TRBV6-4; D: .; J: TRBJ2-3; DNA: TGTGCCAGCAGTGACTTGGCCACCGCCCATACGCAGTATTTT; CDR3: CASSDLATAHTQYF
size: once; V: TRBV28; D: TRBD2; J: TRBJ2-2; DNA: TGTGCCAGCAGTTTAACTAGCGGGGCGGGCTGGAACACCGGGGAGCTGTTTTTT; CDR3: CASSLTSGAGWNTGELFF
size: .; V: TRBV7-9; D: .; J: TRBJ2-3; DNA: TGTGCCAGCAGGCCCCTTCCAGATACGCAGTATTTT; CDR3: CASRPLPDTQYF
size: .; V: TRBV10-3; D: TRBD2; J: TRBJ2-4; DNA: TGTGCCATCAGTGAGTCGATCTCTAGCGGGGGGCCCAAAAACATTCAGTACTTC; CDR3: CAISESISSGGPKNIQYF
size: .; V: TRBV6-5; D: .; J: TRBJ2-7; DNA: TGTGCCAGCAGTTACAGTTCTAGGTCCTCCTACGAGCAGTACTTC; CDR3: CASSYSSRSSYEQYF
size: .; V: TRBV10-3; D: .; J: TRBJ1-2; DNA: TGTGCCATCAGTGAGAACGCAGGGCTACCTCCCTATGGCTACACCTTC; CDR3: CAISENAGLPPYGYTF
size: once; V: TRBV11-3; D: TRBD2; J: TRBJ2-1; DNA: TGTGCCAGCAGCTTACCGGGGGGGCAAAATGAGCAGTTCTTC; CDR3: CASSLPGGQNEQFF
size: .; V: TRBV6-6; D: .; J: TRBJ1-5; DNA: TGTGCCAGTACGACAGGTTCCTACAGCAATCAGCCCCAGCATTTT; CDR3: CASTTGSYSNQPQHF
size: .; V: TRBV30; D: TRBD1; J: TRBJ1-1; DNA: TGTGCCTGGAGTGGAGGGACAGTCACTGAAGCTTTCTTT; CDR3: CAWSGGTVTEAFF
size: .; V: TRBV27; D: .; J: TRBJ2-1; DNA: TGTGCCAGCAAAGTGGGGGCTAATGAGCAGTTCTTC; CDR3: CASKVGANEQFF
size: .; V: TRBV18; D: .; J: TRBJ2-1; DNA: TGTGCCAGCTCACCTCCGGCGCTGGGGGGCTACAATGAGCAGTTCTTC; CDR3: CASSPPALGGYNEQFF
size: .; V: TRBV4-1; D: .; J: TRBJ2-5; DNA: TGCGCCAGCAGCCCCCGGGACGAAGAAGAGACCCAGTACTTC; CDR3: CASSPRDEEETQYF
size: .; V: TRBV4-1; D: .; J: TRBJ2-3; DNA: TGCGCCAGCAGCCAAGGACTAAACCCAGGAGATACGCAGTATTTT; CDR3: CASSQGLNPGDTQYF
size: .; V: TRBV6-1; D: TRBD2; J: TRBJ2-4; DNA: TGTGCCAGCATGTTTAGCGGGGTCACAAACATTCAGTACTTC; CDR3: CASMFSGVTNIQYF
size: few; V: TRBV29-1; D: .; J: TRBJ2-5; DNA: TGCAGCGTTGAAGATGGTACGGAAATGGGGGCGGCCCAGTACTTC; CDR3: CSVEDGTEMGAAQYF
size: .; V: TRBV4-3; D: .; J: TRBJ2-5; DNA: TGCGCCAGCAGCCATGGTCCGGGGGCCACCCCGGGGACCCAGTACTTC; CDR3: CASSHGPGATPGTQYF
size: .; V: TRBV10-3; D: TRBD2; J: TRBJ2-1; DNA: TGTGCCATCAGTGATAGCGGGGGGCGCCACAATGAGCAGTTCTTC; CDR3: CAISDSGGRHNEQFF
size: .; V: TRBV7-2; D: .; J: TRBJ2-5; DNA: TGTGCCAGCAGCCAGGGGGGGGGCCCCCAACAAGAGACCCAGTACTTC; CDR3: CASSQGGGPQQETQYF
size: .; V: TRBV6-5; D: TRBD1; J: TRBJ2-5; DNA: TGTGCCAACCAGGGACAGACGGGAGAGACCCAGTACTTC; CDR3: CANQGQTGETQYF
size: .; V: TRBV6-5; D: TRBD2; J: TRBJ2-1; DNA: TGTGCCAGCAGTTACCTAGCGGGGGGGCCTAATGAGCAGTTCTTC; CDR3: CASSYLAGGPNEQFF
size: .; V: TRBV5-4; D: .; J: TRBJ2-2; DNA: TGTGCCAGCAGCTACGGACTTCCCGGGGAGCTGTTTTTT; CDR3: CASSYGLPGELFF
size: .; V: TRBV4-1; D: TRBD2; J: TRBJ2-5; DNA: TGCGCCAGCAGGGAACTAGCGGGGGGCCAAGAGACCCAGTACTTC; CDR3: CASRELAGGQETQYF
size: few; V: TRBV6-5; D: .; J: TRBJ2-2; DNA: TGTGCCAGCAGTTTGGCCGAGACAGACACCGGGGAGCTGTTTTTT; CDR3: CASSLAETDTGELFF
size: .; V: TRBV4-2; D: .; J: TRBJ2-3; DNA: TGTGCCAGCAGCCACCCGGCCTCCTCGGATACGCAGTATTTT; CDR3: CASSHPASSDTQYF
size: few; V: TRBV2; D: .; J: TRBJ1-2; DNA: TGTGCCAGCAGTGAGGTCCTAGGGGGCTATGGCTACACCTTC; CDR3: CASSEVLGGYGYTF
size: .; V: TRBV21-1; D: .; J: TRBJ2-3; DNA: TGTGCCAGCAGCAAAGCAGCCAGGATTAAGTTTGATACGCAGTATTTT; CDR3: CASSKAARIKFDTQYF
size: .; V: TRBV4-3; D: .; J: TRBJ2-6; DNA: TGCGCCAGCAGCCTTAACAGGGACTCTGGGGCCAACGTCCTGACTTTC; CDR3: CASSLNRDSGANVLTF
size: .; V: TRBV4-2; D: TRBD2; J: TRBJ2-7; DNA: TGTGCCAGCAGCCAAGAGGGTAGCGGGCCTTCCTACGAGCAGTACTTC; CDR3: CASSQEGSGPSYEQYF
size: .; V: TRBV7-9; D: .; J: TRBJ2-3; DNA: TGTGCCAGCAGCTTACCACGGGGAGGAGGCACAGATACGCAGTATTTT; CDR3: CASSLPRGGGTDTQYF
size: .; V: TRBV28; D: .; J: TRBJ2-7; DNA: TGTGCCAGCAGTTTCCCCAACGGCGAGCAGTACTTC; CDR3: CASSFPNGEQYF
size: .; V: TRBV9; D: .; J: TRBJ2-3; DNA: TGTGCCAGCAGCGGTGAAGGTAGCACAGATACGCAGTATTTT; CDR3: CASSGEGSTDTQYF